These 21 T cell receptor beta chains came from one sample sequenced in a study of response to subunit inactivated influenza vaccine. One entry per CDR3 protein results from TCRdb running MiXCR on the RT-PCR reads. The sample has hundreds of thousands of distinct CDR3 sequences, 14% seen once; the top ten hold 6% to 9.5%. The sample in question was PBMCs from blood, obtained roughly 15 days before vaccination. The receptors come from a man aged 45-65 years who received an inactivated influenza vaccine.

The chain uses TRBV5-1 and TRBJ2-2; weak D call: TRBD2 (5 bases). Germline V gives CDR1 SGHRS, CDR2 YFSETQ. Trimming removed 0 bases from V and 5 bases from J, with 11 bases in between. The CDR3 covers 15 residues. The chain's CDR3 is CASSLAPGSTGELFF. Written as DNA, the CDR3 is TGCGCCAGCAGCTTGGCGCCGGGATCAACCGGGGAGCTGTTTTTT.

This clonotype occurred a few times. The chain joins TRBV29-1 to TRBJ2-7; 9 positions agree with TRBD1. The germline gives CDR1 SQVTM, CDR2 ANQGSEA. This CDR3 has 14 amino acids. With 6 bases clipped from V and 9 bases from J, the junction kept 15 bases outside the gene matches. CDR3 residues: CSVEPGTGSGLQYF. Written as DNA, the CDR3 is TGCAGCGTCGAACCCGGGACAGGGTCCGGTTTGCAGTACTTC.

There are a few counts of this clonotype. J is TRBJ2-7 and V is TRBV20-1; 10 bases align to TRBD2. The CDR3 consists of 14 residues. From germline, CDR1 is DFQATT and CDR2 SNEGSKA (reference sequence). J was trimmed by 3 bases and V by 7 bases; bases with no gene match: 9. The DNA of the CDR3 is TGCAGTGTGGAGACCGGGACTAGCGACTACGAGCAGTACTTC. It is translated as CSVETGTSDYEQYF.

CDR3 amino acids: CASSYSSGIGIYEQYF. In DNA, the CDR3 is TGTGCCAGCAGTTACTCGTCCGGGATTGGAATTTACGAGCAGTACTTC. The chain recombines TRBV6-5 with TRBJ2-7, with D maybe TRBD2 (5 bases). Between the trimmed V and J ends, which lost 0 bases and 4 bases, there was a span of 16 bases. CDR1 MNHEY and CDR2 SVGAGI come from the germline V gene. The CDR3 is 16 residues long.

The V and J genes are TRBV18 and TRBJ2-5; 7 nucleotides align to TRBD1. The CDR3 sequence is 15 residues long. The germline CDR1 and CDR2 sequences are KGHSH and LQKENI. V was clipped by 3 bases and J by 5 bases; unmatched bases: 9. DNA for the CDR3: TGTGCCAGCTCACCGCTGACAGGGAAGGAGGAGACCCAGTACTTC. Protein product: CASSPLTGKEETQYF.

In this sample, this clonotype turned up a few times. The chain uses TRBV2 and TRBJ1-1; no reliable D call. From germline, CDR1 is SNHLY and CDR2 FYNNEI. The CDR3 loop spans 15 amino acids. The V end was cut by 3 bases, the J end by 1 base, with 12 bases between. CDR3 protein: CASSEGRASNTEAFF. In nucleotides, the CDR3 is TGTGCCAGCAGTGAGGGCCGAGCTTCGAACACTGAAGCTTTCTTT.

At least ten counts were recorded for this clonotype. This chain joins TRBV5-1 and TRBJ2-7; D possibly corresponds to TRBD1 (6 bases). Deletions cut 3 bases from V and 0 bases from J, with 16 bases between. The CDR3 spans 16 residues. Germline assignment: CDR1 SGHRS and CDR2 YFSETQ. The CDR3, as DNA: TGCGCCAGCAGCTATAATCGAGGGGGTACCTCCTACGAGCAGTACTTC. As protein: CASSYNRGGTSYEQYF.

The chain uses TRBV5-1 and TRBJ2-1, with TRBD1 matching over 8 bases. V shed 0 bases and J 14 bases; nucleotides not matched to a gene: 7. The length of the CDR3 is 13 residues. The V gene's germline CDR1 is SGHRS and CDR2 YFSETQ. The CDR3 bases are TGCGCCAGCAGCTTGGAGGACAGGGCGCCAAAGTTCTTC. The encoded protein is CASSLEDRAPKFF.

This clonotype has only a few counts. V and J are TRBV28 and TRBJ1-2; D is ambiguous. Germline loops: CDR1 MDHEN, CDR2 SYDVKM. The CDR3 runs to 14 residues. V lost 5 bases and J 2 bases, leaving 12 bases between the germline ends. In DNA, the CDR3 is TGTGCCAGCAGTCCCCACCAGCCGAACTATGGCTACACCTTC. Translated, it gives CASSPHQPNYGYTF.

This clonotype showed up just a few times. This chain connects TRBV10-3 to TRBJ2-3, with 7 bases that match TRBD2. The CDR3 loop spans 14 amino acids. V was pared by 10 bases and J by 5 bases, with 12 bases of the junction left unmatched. The V gene's germline CDR1 is ENHRY and CDR2 SYGVKD. The CDR3 sequence: CATILGGSQDTQYF. In nucleotides, the CDR3 is TGTGCCACCATCCTAGGCGGGAGTCAAGATACGCAGTATTTT.

J is TRBJ2-3 and V is TRBV10-3; TRBD2 is a possible D gene (6 bases). The germline V gene has CDR1 ENHRY and CDR2 SYGVKD. Trimming took off 6 bases at V and 0 bases at J, with 10 bases between the two ends. This CDR3 comprises 14 residues. The CDR3 DNA reads TGTGCCATCAGAGCCGGGACTAGCACAGATACGCAGTATTTT. This gives the protein CAIRAGTSTDTQYF.

The chain employs TRBV28 and TRBJ2-3; D might be TRBD2 (6 bases). CDR3 length equals 17 residues. Trimming cost V 4 bases and J 3 bases, with 20 bases left between them. Germline V gene sequence: CDR1 MDHEN, CDR2 SYDVKM. CDR3 nucleotide sequence: TGTGCCAGCAGTTCCCCGGGAAGCTTGGAGGGGACAGATACGCAGTATTTT. It encodes CASSSPGSLEGTDTQYF.

This clonotype was counted only a few times. V and J are TRBV24-1 and TRBJ1-2; 7 bases match TRBD1. V lost 5 bases and J lost 7; bases outside the gene matches: 6. Germline-derived CDR1 and CDR2 are KGHDR and SFDVKD. CDR3 length: 13 residues. Here the CDR3 reads CATSGGGDSGYTF. CDR3 in DNA: TGTGCCACCAGTGGAGGGGGCGATAGTGGCTACACCTTC.

The chain combines TRBV2 with TRBJ2-3; 9 bases line up with TRBD2. Germline V gene data show CDR1 as SNHLY and CDR2 as FYNNEI. Losses at the gene ends were 11 bases for V and 6 bases for J; bases not matched to a gene: 9. This CDR3 region has 13 residues. The CDR3 is CAGSGSLQDTQYF. CDR3 bases: TGTGCCGGTAGCGGGAGCCTCCAGGATACGCAGTATTTT.

This clonotype was observed a handful of times. V and J are TRBV20-1 and TRBJ1-2; 7 bases map to TRBD1. The CDR3 consists of 15 residues. The V and J ends lost 5 bases and 6 bases, in that order; junction bases with no gene match: 15. CDR1 DFQATT and CDR2 SNEGSKA come from the germline V gene (reference sequence). CDR3 nucleotides: TGCAGTGCTCCGATAAGGACAGGAACGCTGGATGGCTACACCTTC. This gives the protein CSAPIRTGTLDGYTF.

The V gene is TRBV29-1, the J gene TRBJ2-1; 14 nucleotides agree with TRBD2. Germline CDR1 is SQVTM and CDR2 is ANQGSEA. The CDR3 is 19 amino acids. The ends lost 6 bases at V and 0 bases at J; junction bases unmatched: 13. DNA of the CDR3: TGCAGCGTGGAGGGACTAGCGGGAGTTCTTTTAGGCTCCTACAATGAGCAGTTCTTC. Its translation: CSVEGLAGVLLGSYNEQFF.

The chain joins TRBV4-1 to TRBJ1-3, with D hard to call. The CDR3 spans 15 residues. Germline V CDR1 and CDR2: MGHRA, YSYEKL. Deletions cut 0 bases from V and 8 bases from J, with 14 bases between. CDR3 bases: TGCGCCAGCAGCCAAGATGCAGGTCTTGGTGACACCATATATTTT. It yields the protein CASSQDAGLGDTIYF.

This clonotype came up a few times. The gene calls are TRBV6-1 and TRBJ2-1, with 7 bases that match TRBD2. With 9 bases clipped from V and 0 bases from J, the junction kept 11 bases outside the gene matches. The CDR3 loop spans 16 amino acids. Germline loops: CDR1 MNHNS, CDR2 SASEGT. The CDR3 is CASAGREWDSYNEQFF. CDR3 bases: TGTGCCAGTGCGGGGAGGGAGTGGGACTCCTACAATGAGCAGTTCTTC.

This clonotype was counted between two and nine times. V is TRBV4-1 and J is TRBJ2-7, with 7 bases identical to TRBD2. There are 16 residues in the CDR3. Germline V CDR1 and CDR2: MGHRA, YSYEKL. V was pared by 4 bases and J by 4 bases, with 13 bases of the junction left unmatched. The DNA of the CDR3 is TGCGCCAGCAGCCGCTTCCCCGGACTAGACGGTTACGAGCAGTACTTC. Amino acids: CASSRFPGLDGYEQYF.

The rearrangement links TRBV29-1 to TRBJ2-3; 10 nucleotides align to TRBD2. The germline V gene encodes CDR1 SQVTM and CDR2 ANQGSEA. The CDR3 extends over 14 amino acids. V dropped 3 bases and J dropped 3; count of bases not matched to a gene: 3. The CDR3 loop is CSVETSGSTDTQYF. The DNA of the CDR3 is TGCAGCGTTGAGACTAGCGGGTCTACAGATACGCAGTATTTT.

This clonotype was recorded many times. This chain connects TRBV6-5 to TRBJ1-1, with 8 bases matching TRBD1. This CDR3 has 14 residues. Trimming took 2 bases from V and 4 from J; bases not matched to a gene: 3. CDR1 and CDR2 from the germline V gene are MNHEY and SVGAGI. CDR3 bases: TGTGCCAGCAGTTACATGCAGGGGGCCACTGAAGCTTTCTTT. Translated: CASSYMQGATEAFF.